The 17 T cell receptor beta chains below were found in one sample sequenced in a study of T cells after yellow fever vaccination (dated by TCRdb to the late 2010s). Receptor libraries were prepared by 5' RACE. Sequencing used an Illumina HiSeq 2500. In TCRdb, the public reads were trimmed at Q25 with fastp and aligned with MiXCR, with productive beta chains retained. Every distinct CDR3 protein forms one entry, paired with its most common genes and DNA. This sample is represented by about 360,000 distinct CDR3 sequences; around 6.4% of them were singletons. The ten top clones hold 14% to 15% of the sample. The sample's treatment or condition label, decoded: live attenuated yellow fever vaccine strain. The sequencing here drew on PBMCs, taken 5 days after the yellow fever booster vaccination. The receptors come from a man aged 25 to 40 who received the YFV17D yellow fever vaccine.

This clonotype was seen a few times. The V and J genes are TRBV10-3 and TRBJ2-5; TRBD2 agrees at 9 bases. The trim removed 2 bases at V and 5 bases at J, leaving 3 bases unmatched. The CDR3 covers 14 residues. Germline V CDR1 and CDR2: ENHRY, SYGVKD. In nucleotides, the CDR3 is TGTGCCATCAGTGAGGCTAGCGGGAAGGAGACCCAGTACTTC. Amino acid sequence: CAISEASGKETQYF.

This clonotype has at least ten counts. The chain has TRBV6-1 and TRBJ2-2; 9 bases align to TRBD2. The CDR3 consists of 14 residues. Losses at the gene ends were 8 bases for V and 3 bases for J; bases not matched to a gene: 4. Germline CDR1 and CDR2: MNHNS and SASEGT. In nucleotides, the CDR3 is TGTGCCAGCCGGAAGCGGGAGGACACCGGGGAGCTGTTTTTT. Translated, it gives CASRKREDTGELFF.

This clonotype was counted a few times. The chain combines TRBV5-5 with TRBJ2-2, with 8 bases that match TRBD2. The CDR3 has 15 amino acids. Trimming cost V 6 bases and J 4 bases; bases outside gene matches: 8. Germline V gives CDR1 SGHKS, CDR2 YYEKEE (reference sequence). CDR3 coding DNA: TGTGCCAGCACCTTATTAGCGGGGACCACCGGGGAGCTGTTTTTT. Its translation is CASTLLAGTTGELFF.

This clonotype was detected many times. As DNA, the CDR3 is TGTGCCAGCAGCCCGGACCAATATTACAATGAGCAGTTCTTC. Its protein product is CASSPDQYYNEQFF. The rearrangement links TRBV5-4 to TRBJ2-1; D not certain. The CDR3 consists of 14 residues. The ends were cut back, 4 bases at V and 4 bases at J, with 12 bases in the middle. Germline V gives CDR1 SGHNT, CDR2 YYREEE (reference sequence).

In DNA, the CDR3 is TGTGCCTGGACAGGTTTCTTTCCCGGGGAGCTGTTTTTT. It specifies CAWTGFFPGELFF. The rearrangement links TRBV30 to TRBJ2-2, with D unresolved. The germline gives CDR1 GTSNPN, CDR2 SVGIG (reference sequence). Trimming left V 4 bases short and J 6 bases short, with 12 bases between. This CDR3 is 13 amino acids long.

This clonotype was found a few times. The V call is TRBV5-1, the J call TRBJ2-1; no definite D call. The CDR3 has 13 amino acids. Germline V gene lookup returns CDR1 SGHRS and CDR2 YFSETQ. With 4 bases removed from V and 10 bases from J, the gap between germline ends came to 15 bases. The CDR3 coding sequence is TGCGCCAGCAGCCAGGCAGCCGGCGACGAGCAGTTCTTC. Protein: CASSQAAGDEQFF.

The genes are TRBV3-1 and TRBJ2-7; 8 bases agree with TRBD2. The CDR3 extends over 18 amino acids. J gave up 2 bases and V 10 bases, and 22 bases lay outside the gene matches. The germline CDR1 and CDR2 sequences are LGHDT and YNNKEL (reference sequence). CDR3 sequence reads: CATTQALPTGTSPYEQYF. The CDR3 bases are TGTGCCACCACCCAAGCCTTGCCGACCGGGACTAGTCCCTACGAGCAGTACTTC.

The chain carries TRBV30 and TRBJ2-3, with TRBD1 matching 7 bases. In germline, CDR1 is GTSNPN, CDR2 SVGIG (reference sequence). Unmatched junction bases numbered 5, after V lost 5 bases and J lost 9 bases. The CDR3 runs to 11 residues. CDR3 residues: CAWATGATQYF. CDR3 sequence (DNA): TGTGCCTGGGCAACAGGGGCCACGCAGTATTTT.

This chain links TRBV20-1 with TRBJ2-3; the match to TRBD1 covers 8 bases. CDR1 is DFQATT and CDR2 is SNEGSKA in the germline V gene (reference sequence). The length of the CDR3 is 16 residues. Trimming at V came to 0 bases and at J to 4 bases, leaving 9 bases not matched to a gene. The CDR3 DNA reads TGCAGTGCTAGAGATGCAGGGGGCGCTTTCCCAGATACGCAGTATTTT. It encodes CSARDAGGAFPDTQYF.

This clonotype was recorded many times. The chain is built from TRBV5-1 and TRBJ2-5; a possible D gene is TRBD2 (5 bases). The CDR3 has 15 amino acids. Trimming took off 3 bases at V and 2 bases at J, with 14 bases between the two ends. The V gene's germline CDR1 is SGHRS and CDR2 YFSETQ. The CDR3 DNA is TGCGCCAGCAGCTCGGCCTTGGAGGAACAAGAGACCCAGTACTTC. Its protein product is CASSSALEEQETQYF.

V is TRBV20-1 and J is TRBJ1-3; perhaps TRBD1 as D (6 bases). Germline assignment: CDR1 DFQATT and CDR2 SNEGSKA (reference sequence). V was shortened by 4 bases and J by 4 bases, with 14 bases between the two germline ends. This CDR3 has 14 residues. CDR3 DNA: TGCAGTGCTACCCCGGGACAAGCAGGAAACACCATATATTTT. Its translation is CSATPGQAGNTIYF.

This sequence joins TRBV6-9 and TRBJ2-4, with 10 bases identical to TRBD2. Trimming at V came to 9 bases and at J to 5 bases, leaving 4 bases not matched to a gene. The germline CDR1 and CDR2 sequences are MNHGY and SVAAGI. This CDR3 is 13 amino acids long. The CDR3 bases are TGTGCCAGAAACACTAGCGGGGAAAACATTCAGTACTTC. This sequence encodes CARNTSGENIQYF.

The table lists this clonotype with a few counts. The CDR3 DNA sequence: TGTGCCAGCTCACCACCTTCGACTTATGTCGGGGCCCAGTACTTC. Its translation: CASSPPSTYVGAQYF. The chain employs TRBV18 and TRBJ2-5, with a possible D match to TRBD2 (5 bases). CDR1 KGHSH and CDR2 LQKENI come from the germline V gene. Trimming took off 0 bases at V and 9 bases at J, with 17 bases between the two ends. This CDR3 has 15 residues.

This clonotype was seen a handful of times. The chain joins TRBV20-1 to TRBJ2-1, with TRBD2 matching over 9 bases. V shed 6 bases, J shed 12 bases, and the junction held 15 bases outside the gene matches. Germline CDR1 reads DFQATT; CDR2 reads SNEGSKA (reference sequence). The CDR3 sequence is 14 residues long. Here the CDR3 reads CSALTSGLAIGQFF. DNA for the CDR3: TGCAGTGCCCTGACTAGCGGTCTGGCTATAGGGCAGTTCTTC.

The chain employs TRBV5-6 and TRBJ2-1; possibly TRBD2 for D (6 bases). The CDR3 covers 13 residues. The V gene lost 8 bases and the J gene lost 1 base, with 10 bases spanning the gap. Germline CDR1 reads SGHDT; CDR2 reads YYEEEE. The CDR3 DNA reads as TGTGCCAGGCGGGGTGGATCCTACAATGAGCAGTTCTTC. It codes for CARRGGSYNEQFF.

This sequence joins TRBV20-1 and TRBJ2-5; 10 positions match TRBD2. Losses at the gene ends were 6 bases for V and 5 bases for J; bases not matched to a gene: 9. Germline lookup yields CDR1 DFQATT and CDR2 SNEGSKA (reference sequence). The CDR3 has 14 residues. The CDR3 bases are TGCAGTGCCAGCCAGCGGGAGGGCCCCGAGACCCAGTACTTC. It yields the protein CSASQREGPETQYF.

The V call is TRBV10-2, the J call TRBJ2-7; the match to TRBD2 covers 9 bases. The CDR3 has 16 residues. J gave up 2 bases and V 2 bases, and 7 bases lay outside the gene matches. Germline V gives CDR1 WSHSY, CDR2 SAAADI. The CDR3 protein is CASSEIRAGGTYEQYF. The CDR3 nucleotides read TGCGCCAGCAGTGAGATCAGAGCGGGAGGAACCTACGAGCAGTACTTC.